The entry that follows covers one T cell receptor (beta chain) sequence. What this receptor recognizes is not known. The sample holds no much larger clone one base away, and base qualities are not on file. TCRbeta CDR3 regions were amplified from genomic DNA using the immunoSEQ Assay, a bias-controlled multiplex PCR. The authors' analysis ran thus. The number of nucleated cells in each sample was estimated by amplification of reference gene primers within the assay. To quantify the absolute abundance of each unique TCRbeta CDR3 rearrangement, sequence reads were collapsed and filtered. For each sample, productive Simpson clonality was calculated as the square root of Simpson's diversity index over productive rearrangements. The table was pulled from immuneACCESS by TCRdb, which kept in-frame rearrangements only. Such tables lose some clones; where checked, under half of the loss comes from unresolved V genes, and the rest has no known cause. The V and J calls and clone size were taken over from that table, and D and trimming were inferred from the DNA. The sample profile shows about 250,000 clones; roughly four fifths of them were found once. About 9.6% of the sample is in the top ten clones.

The sample comes from a study of blood T cell repertoires in COVID-19 (dated by TCRdb to 2018 to 2020). In terms of the full investigation: Samples covering the acute and convalescent phases of COVID-19 were provided by collaborators in the United States, Italy and Spain. The material from the prospective study consisted of cDNA or gDNA derived from T cells, B-cell-depleted T cells, or PBMCs. The sample metadata nearly always contained a de-identified subject ID, COVID-19 status, age in years and sex. Deeply sampled blood TCRbeta repertoires from subjects exposed to, actively infected with, or recovered from COVID-19 were included in the dataset. The repertoires were released in a freely available public database intended as a resource for research on the immune response to SARS-CoV-2. Where HLA class I and class II types were available, the types were taken from metadata supplied by the sample provider, not from assay-based typing. The samples were drawn from the first 160 participants of the ongoing ImmuneRACE study and from more than 1,000 subjects provided by 6 global collaborators. Points the paper makes about the study in general: The amount of clinical and demographic metadata varied by source and participant and was provided uncurated.

The collaborating institutions used their own protocols to collect whole blood in K2EDTA tubes. For TCRbeta analysis, collaborator samples were shipped as frozen whole blood, as isolated PBMCs, or as DNA extracted from either sample type. From the germline V gene, CDR1 is MNHEY and CDR2 is SVGAGI. Here V drops 10 bases and J drops 10 bases, and the junction holds 17 bases not matched to any gene. The CDR3 measures 15 amino acids from cysteine to phenylalanine. CDR3 DNA is the only sequence kept; it has 45 bases, read in frame from the first base. The sequenced sample was peripheral blood. The rearrangement joined TRBV6-5 to TRBJ1-4, and TRBD1 matches 8 of the central bases. The origin of this receptor is a man of 80 years or more with acute or convalescent COVID-19. The CDR3 protein is CATRSPGTGGGKLFF. The DNA is TGTGCCACCAGGAGTCCCGGGACAGGTGGCGGAAAACTGTTTTTT.